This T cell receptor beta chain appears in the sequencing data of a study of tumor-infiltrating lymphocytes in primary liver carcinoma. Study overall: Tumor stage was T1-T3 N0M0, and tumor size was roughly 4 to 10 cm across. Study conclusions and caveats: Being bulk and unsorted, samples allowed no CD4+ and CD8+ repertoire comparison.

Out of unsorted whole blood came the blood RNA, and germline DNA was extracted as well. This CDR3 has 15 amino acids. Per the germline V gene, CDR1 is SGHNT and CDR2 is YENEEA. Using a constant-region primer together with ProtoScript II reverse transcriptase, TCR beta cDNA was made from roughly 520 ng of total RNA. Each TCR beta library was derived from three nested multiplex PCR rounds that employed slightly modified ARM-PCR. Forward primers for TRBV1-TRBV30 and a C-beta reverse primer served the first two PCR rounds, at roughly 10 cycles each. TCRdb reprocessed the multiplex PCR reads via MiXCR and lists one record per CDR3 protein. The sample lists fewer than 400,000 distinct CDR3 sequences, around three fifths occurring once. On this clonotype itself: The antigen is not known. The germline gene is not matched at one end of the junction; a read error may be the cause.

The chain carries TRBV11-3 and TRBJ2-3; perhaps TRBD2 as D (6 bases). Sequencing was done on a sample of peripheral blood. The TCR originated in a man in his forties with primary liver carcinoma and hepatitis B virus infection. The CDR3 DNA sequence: TGTGCAAGCAGCCGAGGAGGGTTGAACACAGATACGCAGTATTTT. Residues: CASSRGGLNTDTQYF.